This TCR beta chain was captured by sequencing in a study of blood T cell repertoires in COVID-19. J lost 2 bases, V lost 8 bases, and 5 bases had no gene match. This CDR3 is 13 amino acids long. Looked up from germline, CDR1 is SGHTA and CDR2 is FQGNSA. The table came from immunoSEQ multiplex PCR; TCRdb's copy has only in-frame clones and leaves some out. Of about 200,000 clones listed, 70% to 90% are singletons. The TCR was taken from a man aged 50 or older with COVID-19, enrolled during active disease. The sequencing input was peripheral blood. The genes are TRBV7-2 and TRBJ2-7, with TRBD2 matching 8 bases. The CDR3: CASAGGGTYEQYF. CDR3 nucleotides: TGTGCCAGCGCGGGGGGTGGGACCTACGAGCAGTACTTC. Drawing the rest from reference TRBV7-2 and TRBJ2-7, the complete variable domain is GAGVSQSPSNKVTEKGKDVELRCDPISGHTALYWYRQSLGQGLEFLIYFQGNSAPDKSGLPSDRFSAERTGGSVSTLTIQRTQQEDSAVYLCASAGGGTYEQYFGPGTRLTVT.